The clone carrying this T cell receptor (beta chain) appeared a single time. Researchers sorted participants into cohorts using their self-reported clinical history. The germline V and J ends were trimmed by 1 base and 3 bases, with 12 bases remaining between them. This CDR3 is 15 amino acids long. The germline V gene encodes CDR1 MGHRA and CDR2 YSYEKL. This sample is part of a study of blood T cell repertoires in COVID-19. Study-wide background: Samples came from the United States, Italy and Spain, spanning acute and convalescent COVID-19. PBMCs, B-cell-depleted T cells, or T cells were the source of the cDNA or gDNA that made up the material.

How the authors handled the data: Scientists estimated how many nucleated cells there were by amplifying reference gene primers. The data were produced by immunoSEQ multiplex PCR, yet TCRdb's version contains in-frame clones alone and is incomplete. V and J calls and clone size are those listed in that table; D and trimming were worked out from the DNA. This sample has around 370,000 clones, with 88% found just once. The source material was PBMCs or T cells enriched from blood (not recorded which). V is TRBV4-1 and J is TRBJ1-2; possibly TRBD1 for D (6 bases). This TCR came from a woman between 18 and 29 years old who had recovered from COVID-19. CDR3: CASSQGSDSYYGYTF. The DNA of the CDR3 is TGCGCCAGCAGCCAAGGATCGGACAGTTACTATGGCTACACCTTC.